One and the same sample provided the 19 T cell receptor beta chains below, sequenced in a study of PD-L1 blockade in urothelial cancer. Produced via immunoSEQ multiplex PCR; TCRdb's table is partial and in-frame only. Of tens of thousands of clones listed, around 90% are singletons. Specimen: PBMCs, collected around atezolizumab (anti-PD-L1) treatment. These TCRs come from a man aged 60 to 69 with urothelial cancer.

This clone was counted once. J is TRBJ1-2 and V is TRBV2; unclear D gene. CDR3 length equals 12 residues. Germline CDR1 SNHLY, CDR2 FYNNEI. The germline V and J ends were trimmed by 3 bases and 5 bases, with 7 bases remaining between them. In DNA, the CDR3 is TGTGCCAGCAGTGACGACTATTATGGCTACACCTTC. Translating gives CASSDDYYGYTF.

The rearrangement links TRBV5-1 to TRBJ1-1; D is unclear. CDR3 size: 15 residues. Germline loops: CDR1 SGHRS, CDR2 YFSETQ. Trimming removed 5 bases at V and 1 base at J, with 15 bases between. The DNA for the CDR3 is TGCGCCAGCAGTTTAACTATTTCTTGGAACACTGAAGCTTTCTTT. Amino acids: CASSLTISWNTEAFF. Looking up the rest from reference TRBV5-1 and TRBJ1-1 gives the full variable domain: KAGVTQTPRYLIKTRGQQVTLSCSPISGHRSVSWYQQTPGQGLQFLFEYFSETQRNKGNFPGRFSGRQFSNSRSEMNVSTLELGDSALYLCASSLTISWNTEAFFGQGTRLTVV.

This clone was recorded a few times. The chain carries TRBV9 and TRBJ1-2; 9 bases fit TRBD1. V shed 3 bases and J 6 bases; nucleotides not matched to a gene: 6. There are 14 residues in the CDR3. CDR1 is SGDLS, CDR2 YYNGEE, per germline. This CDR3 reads CASSAGTGRHGYTF. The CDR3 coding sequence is TGTGCCAGCAGCGCTGGGACAGGGAGACATGGCTACACCTTC.

The CDR3 region is CASSLGPGGSYEQYF. The CDR3 DNA is TGTGCCAGCAGCTTAGGTCCAGGGGGCTCCTACGAGCAGTACTTC. The rearrangement links TRBV13 to TRBJ2-7; TRBD1 agrees at 7 bases. Per the germline V gene, CDR1 is PRHDT and CDR2 is FYEKMQ (reference sequence). The CDR3 is 15 amino acids. V lost 0 bases to trimming and J lost 0 bases; unmatched junction nucleotides: 2.

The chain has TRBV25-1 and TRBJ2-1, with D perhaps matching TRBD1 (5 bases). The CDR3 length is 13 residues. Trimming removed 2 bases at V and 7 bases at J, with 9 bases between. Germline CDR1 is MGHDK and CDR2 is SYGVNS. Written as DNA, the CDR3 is TGTGCCAGCAGTGAAGGGGCGCGGAATGAGCAGTTCTTC. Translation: CASSEGARNEQFF. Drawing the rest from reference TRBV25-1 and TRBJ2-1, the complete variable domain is EADIYQTPRYLVIGTGKKITLECSQTMGHDKMYWYQQDPGMELHLIHYSYGVNSTEKGDLSSESTVSRIRTEHFPLTLESARPSHTSQYLCASSEGARNEQFFGPGTRLTVL.

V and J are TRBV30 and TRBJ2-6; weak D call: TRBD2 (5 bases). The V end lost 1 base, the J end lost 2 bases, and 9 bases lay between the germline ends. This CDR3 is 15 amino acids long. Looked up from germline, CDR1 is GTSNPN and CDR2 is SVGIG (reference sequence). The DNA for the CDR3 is TGTGCCTGGAGTGATCACGGGACTGGGGCCAACGTCCTGACTTTC. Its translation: CAWSDHGTGANVLTF.

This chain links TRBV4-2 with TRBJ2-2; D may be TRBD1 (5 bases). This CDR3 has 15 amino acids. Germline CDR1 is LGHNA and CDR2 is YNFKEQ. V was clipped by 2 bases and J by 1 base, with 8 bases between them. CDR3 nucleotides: TGTGCCAGCAGCCAAAGGCAGGGGAACACCGGGGAGCTGTTTTTT. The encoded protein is CASSQRQGNTGELFF.

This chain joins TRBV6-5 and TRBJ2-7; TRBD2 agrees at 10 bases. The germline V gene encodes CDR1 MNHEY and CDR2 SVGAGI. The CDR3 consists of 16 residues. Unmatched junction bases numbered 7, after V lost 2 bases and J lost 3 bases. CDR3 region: CASSYRGLARVYEQYF. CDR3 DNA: TGTGCCAGCAGTTACCGGGGACTAGCGAGAGTCTACGAGCAGTACTTC.

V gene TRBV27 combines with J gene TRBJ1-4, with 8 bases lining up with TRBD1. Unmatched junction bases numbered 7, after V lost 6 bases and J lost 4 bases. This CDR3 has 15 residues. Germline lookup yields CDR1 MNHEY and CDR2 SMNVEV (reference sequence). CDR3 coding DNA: TGTGCCAGCAGGCCTACAGGGGGTGGTAATGAAAAACTGTTTTTT. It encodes CASRPTGGGNEKLFF.

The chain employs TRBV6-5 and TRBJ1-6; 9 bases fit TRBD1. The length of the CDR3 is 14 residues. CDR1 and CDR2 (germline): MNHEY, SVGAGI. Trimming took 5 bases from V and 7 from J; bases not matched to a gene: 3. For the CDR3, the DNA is TGTGCCAGCAGTATGGACAGGGGAAATTCACCCCTCCACTTT. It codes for CASSMDRGNSPLHF.

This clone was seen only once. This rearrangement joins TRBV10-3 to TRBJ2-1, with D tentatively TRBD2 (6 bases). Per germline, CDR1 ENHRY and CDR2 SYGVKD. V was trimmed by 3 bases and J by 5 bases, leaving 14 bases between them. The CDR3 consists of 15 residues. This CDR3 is CAISEAAGPNNEQFF. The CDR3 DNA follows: TGTGCCATCAGTGAAGCAGCGGGCCCTAACAATGAGCAGTTCTTC.

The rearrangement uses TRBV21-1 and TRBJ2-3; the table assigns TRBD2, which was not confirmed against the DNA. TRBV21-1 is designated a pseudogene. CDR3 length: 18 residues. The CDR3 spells CASSNPPRGLAGEDTQYF. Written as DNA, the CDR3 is TGTGCCAGCAGCAATCCCCCCCGGGGACTAGCGGGGGAAGATACGCAGTATTTT.

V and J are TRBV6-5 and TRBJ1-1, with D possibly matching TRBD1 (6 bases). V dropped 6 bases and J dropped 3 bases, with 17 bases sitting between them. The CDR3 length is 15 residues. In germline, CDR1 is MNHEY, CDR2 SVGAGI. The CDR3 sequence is CASSPSGRGYTEAFF. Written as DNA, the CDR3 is TGTGCCAGCAGCCCTTCGGGGAGGGGGTACACTGAAGCTTTCTTT.

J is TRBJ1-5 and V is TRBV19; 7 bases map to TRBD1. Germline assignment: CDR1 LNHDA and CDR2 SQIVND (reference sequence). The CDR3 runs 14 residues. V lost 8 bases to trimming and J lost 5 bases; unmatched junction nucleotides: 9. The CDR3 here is CASQGDSRYQPQHF. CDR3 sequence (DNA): TGTGCCAGTCAGGGGGACAGTCGGTATCAGCCCCAGCATTTT.

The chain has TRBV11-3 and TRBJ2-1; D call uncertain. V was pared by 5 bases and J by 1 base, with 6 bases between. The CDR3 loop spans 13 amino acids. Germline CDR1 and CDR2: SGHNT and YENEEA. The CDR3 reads CASSPGSYNEQFF. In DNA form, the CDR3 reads TGTGCCAGCAGCCCCGGGTCCTACAATGAGCAGTTCTTC.

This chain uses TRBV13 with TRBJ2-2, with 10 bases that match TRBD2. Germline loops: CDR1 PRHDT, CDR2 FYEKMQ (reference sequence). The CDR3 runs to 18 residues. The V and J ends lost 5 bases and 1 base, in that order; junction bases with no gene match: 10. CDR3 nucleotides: TGTGCCAGCAGCCTCCTAACCCGGACTAGCGGGAACACCGGGGAGCTGTTTTTT. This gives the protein CASSLLTRTSGNTGELFF.

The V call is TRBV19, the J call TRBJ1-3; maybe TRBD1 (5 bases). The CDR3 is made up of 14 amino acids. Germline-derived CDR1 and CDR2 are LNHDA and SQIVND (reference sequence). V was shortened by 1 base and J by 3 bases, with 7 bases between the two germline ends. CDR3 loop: CASSIGTGGNTIYF. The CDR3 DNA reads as TGTGCCAGTAGTATAGGAACAGGTGGAAACACCATATATTTT. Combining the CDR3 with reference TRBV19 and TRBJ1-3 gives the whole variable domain DGGITQSPKYLFRKEGQNVTLSCEQNLNHDAMYWYRQDPGQGLRLIYYSQIVNDFQKGDIAEGYSVSREKKESFPLTVTSAQKNPTAFYLCASSIGTGGNTIYFGEGSWLTVV.

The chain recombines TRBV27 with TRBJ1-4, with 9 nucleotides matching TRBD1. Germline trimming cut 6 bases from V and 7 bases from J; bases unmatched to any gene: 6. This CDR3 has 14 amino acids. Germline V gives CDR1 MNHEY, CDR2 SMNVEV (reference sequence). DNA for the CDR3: TGTGCCAGCAGGCGGGACAGGGTGGGTGAAAAACTGTTTTTT. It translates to CASRRDRVGEKLFF.

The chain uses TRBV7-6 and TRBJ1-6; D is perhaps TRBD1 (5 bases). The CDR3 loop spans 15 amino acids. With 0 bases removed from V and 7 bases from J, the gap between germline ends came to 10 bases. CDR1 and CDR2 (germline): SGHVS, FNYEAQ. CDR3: CASSLAGGRNSPLHF. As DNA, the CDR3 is TGTGCCAGCAGCTTAGCGGGGGGTAGGAATTCACCCCTCCACTTT. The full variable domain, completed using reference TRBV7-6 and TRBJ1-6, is GAGVSQSPRYKVTKRGQDVALRCDPISGHVSLYWYRQALGQGPEFLTYFNYEAQQDKSGLPNDRFSAERPEGSISTLTIQRTEQRDSAMYRCASSLAGGRNSPLHFGNGTRLTVT.